This T cell receptor (beta chain) appears in the sequencing data of a study of cytomegalovirus exposure and HLA in healthy donors. PCR employed 60 Vbeta and 13 Jbeta primers. Using immunoSEQ multiplex PCR, the repertoire was profiled, and TCRdb retains in-frame clones only, with some absent. The sample lists some 130,000 clones; 80% to 85% were seen once. J gave up 8 bases and V 8 bases, and 6 bases lay outside the gene matches. The germline CDR1 and CDR2 sequences are SQVTM and ANQGSEA. The CDR3 spans 11 residues. The source of this sequence is a woman aged 45-65 years in good health and CMV-seropositive. Source material: PBMCs. The chain links TRBV29-1 to TRBJ1-2; TRBD1 agrees at 9 bases. The CDR3 nucleotides read TGCAGCTCATGGGGACAGGGAGGCTACACCTTC. This sequence encodes CSSWGQGGYTF.